This TCR beta chain was retrieved from a study of blood T cell repertoires in COVID-19 (dated by TCRdb to about 2020). As for the study more broadly: Collaborator samples came from the United States, Italy and Spain and covered acute and convalescent phases of COVID-19. Where available, HLA class I and class II types were taken from metadata supplied by the sample provider and were not determined by assay-based typing. Samples came from the ongoing ImmuneRACE study (first 160 participants) plus 1,254 subjects from 6 global collaborators. The prospective study material was composed of cDNA or gDNA derived from T cells, B-cell-depleted T cells, or PBMCs. Deeply sampled blood TCRbeta repertoires from subjects exposed to, actively infected with, or recovered from COVID-19 were included in the dataset. The sample metadata nearly always contained a de-identified subject ID, COVID-19 status, age in years and sex. The repertoires were released in a freely available public database intended as a resource for research on the immune response to SARS-CoV-2.

The germline V gene encodes CDR1 MDHEN and CDR2 SYDVKM. Deletion took 5 bases off V and 3 bases off J, with a span of 13 bases between the germline ends. Taken from cysteine to phenylalanine, the CDR3 has 14 residues. Kept here is only the CDR3 DNA, which spans 42 bases and is read in frame from base 1. Turning to this clone: The antigen this receptor binds is unknown. The record has no base qualities; no much larger clone is one base away.

Findings and caveats that apply to the study as a whole: The amount of clinical and demographic metadata varied by source and participant and was provided uncurated.

Whole blood was collected in K2EDTA tubes by collaborating institutions according to the institutions' own protocols. For TCRbeta analysis, collaborators shipped samples in one of three forms: frozen whole blood, isolated PBMCs, or DNA extracted from either of those sample types. The immunoSEQ Assay, a bias-controlled multiplex PCR, was used to amplify TCRbeta CDR3 regions from genomic DNA. As for the original processing: The number of nucleated cells in each sample was estimated by amplification of reference gene primers within the assay. To quantify the absolute abundance of each unique TCRbeta CDR3 rearrangement, sequence reads were collapsed and filtered. For each sample, productive Simpson clonality was calculated as the square root of Simpson's diversity index across productive rearrangements. TCRdb carries this immuneACCESS record with in-frame sequences only. Its versions omit some clonotypes, under half of them owing to an unresolved V gene in the studies checked, with the rest unexplained. Clonal size and the V and J genes are those of that table, whereas D and trimming came from the DNA. A total of about 110,000 clones appear in this sample, approximately 83% of them only once. The ten largest clones represent just over 4% of the sample.

The rearranged chain carries TRBV28 and TRBJ1-1; the D gene is perhaps TRBD1, from 6 matching bases. The source is a woman between 65 and 79 years old with acute or convalescent COVID-19. Sequencing was carried out using peripheral blood. The DNA sequence follows: TGTGCCAGCAGTCCCCCGACAGGCTACACTGAAGCTTTCTTT. This codes for CASSPPTGYTEAFF.